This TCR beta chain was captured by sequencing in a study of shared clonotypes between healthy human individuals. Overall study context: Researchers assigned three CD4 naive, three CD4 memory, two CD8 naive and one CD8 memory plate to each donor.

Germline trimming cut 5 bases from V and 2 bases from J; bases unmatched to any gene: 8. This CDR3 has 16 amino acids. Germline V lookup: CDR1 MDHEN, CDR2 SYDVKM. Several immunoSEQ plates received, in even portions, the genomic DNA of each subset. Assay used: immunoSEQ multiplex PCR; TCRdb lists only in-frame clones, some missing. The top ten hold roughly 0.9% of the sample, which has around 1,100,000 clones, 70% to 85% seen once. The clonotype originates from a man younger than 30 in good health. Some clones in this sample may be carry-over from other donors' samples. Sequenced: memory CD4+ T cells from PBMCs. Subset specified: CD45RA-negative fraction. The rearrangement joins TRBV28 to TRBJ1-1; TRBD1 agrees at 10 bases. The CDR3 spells CASSTLGQGVNTEAFF. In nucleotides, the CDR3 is TGTGCCAGCAGTACCCTAGGACAGGGGGTAAACACTGAAGCTTTCTTT.